This T cell receptor beta chain emerged from a study of Ad26.COV2.S vaccination and SARS-CoV-2 variants. About the research overall: Donor was one of the participants in the Ad26.COV2.S arm of the COV1001 trial.

Treatment: about 20 received Ad26.COV2.S at low or high dose, single or two shots; 5 received placebo; per-sample allocation not given. It was on day 63 after the first vaccine or placebo injection that samples were taken. The CDR3 covers 13 residues. The V end lost 0 bases, the J end lost 5 bases, and 7 bases lay between the germline ends. Germline assignment: CDR1 ENHRY and CDR2 SYGVKD. Data came from immunoSEQ multiplex PCR; TCRdb stores just in-frame clones and leaves some out. The sample records roughly 680,000 clones, 89% being singletons. V usage is TRBV10-3 and J usage is TRBJ2-5; no definite D call. This receptor was taken from a person aged 18 to 59 who received the Ad26.COV2.S COVID-19 vaccine or a placebo. The sample was peripheral blood, taken in a trial of Ad26.COV2.S vaccine versus placebo. This CDR3 reads CAISESSAETQYF. CDR3 in DNA: TGTGCCATCAGTGAGTCCTCGGCGGAGACCCAGTACTTC.